This T cell receptor beta chain was found in a study of stem cell transplantation in POMP-related autoinflammatory disease. Regarding the study as a whole: PRAID patients trended toward lower TRB diversity and higher clonality in all analyzed T-cell subsets. Fewer unique TRB V-J gene pairings were identified in patients with PRAID.

Remarks on this clone: Its antigen is currently unknown.

Assay: immunoSEQ multiplex PCR; the TCRdb copy retains only in-frame clones and omits some. The data contain tens of thousands of clones, approximately 91% of them singletons. PRAID featured prominent immunodeficiency. CDR1 KGHSH and CDR2 LQKENI come from the germline V gene. CDR3 length equals 14 residues. With 2 bases removed from V and 1 base from J, the gap between germline ends came to 8 bases. The sequences come from CD4+ T cells from PBMCs, collected after stem cell transplantation. The chain uses TRBV18 and TRBJ2-5; D is unclear. This TCR derives from a human patient with POMP-related autoinflammation and immune dysregulation (PRAID). These T cells may partly come from the graft donor. Here the CDR3 reads CASSPMGSQETQYF. For the CDR3, the DNA is TGTGCCAGCTCACCAATGGGTTCCCAAGAGACCCAGTACTTC.